The clone carrying this TCR beta chain was seen just once. The CDR3 sequence is 16 residues long. CDR1 is MNHEY, CDR2 SVGEGT, per germline. V lost 2 bases to trimming and J lost 10 bases; unmatched junction nucleotides: 12. The data originate from a study of blood T cell repertoires in COVID-19. Clones were read by immunoSEQ multiplex PCR, and TCRdb kept only the in-frame ones, dropping some. This table holds 300,000 or so clones, more than 85% found once. The specimen was peripheral blood. The receptor's source is a man in his 70s with acute or convalescent COVID-19. V and J are TRBV6-2 or TRBV6-3 and TRBJ1-1, with TRBD1 identical over 11 bases. DNA for the CDR3: TGTGCCAGCAGTTACCCCGGGACAGGGGGGATCCTTGGAGCTTTCTTT. Its translation: CASSYPGTGGILGAFF.